This T cell receptor beta chain was profiled in a study of monozygotic twins with inflammatory bowel disease. Study results and caveats: Telling apart the different T cell subtypes was not possible. Compared with healthy co-twins, IBD patients showed reduced TCRbeta repertoire diversity by inverse Simpson.

The quantity of total RNA per TCR library was approximately 3,300 ng. Reprocessing the 5' RACE reads, TCRdb reports a single entry for every CDR3 protein and omits DNA. Its clone listing holds more than 100,000 distinct CDR3 sequences. About this clonotype itself: The antigen remains undetermined.

The length of the CDR3 is 14 residues. Germline V gene data show CDR1 as SGHRS and CDR2 as YFSETQ. The specimen sequenced was blood. V and J are TRBV5-1 and TRBJ2-5. The sequence derives from a human donor with ulcerative colitis or Crohn's disease, or a healthy co-twin of an affected twin (not recorded which). The CDR3 sequence: CASSLAADLGTQYF.